The 12 T cell receptor beta chains below were found in one sample sequenced in a study of cytomegalovirus exposure and HLA in healthy donors. Primers: 60 Vbeta forward and 13 Jbeta reverse. Data came from immunoSEQ multiplex PCR; TCRdb stores just in-frame clones and leaves some out. The sample records about 140,000 clones, roughly 86% being singletons. Sequenced sample: PBMCs. These receptors all stem from a young man in good health and CMV-seropositive.

The chain recombines TRBV29-1 with TRBJ1-1; D uncertain. V was clipped by 3 bases and J by 1 base, with 6 bases between them. Germline V gene sequence: CDR1 SQVTM, CDR2 ANQGSEA. CDR3 length: 12 amino acids. CDR3 in amino acids: CSVDDKNTEAFF. The DNA of the CDR3 is TGCAGCGTTGATGACAAGAACACTGAAGCTTTCTTT.

The J gene is TRBJ1-3, the V gene TRBV6-1; a weak D match, TRBD1 (6 bases). The CDR3 covers 16 residues. The V end lost 0 bases, the J end lost 7 bases, and 16 bases lay between the germline ends. Germline CDR1 is MNHNS and CDR2 is SASEGT. In DNA form, the CDR3 reads TGTGCCAGCAGTGAAGCTAATAAGGGCAGGGGTAACACCATATATTTT. This gives the protein CASSEANKGRGNTIYF.

The chain combines TRBV19 with TRBJ2-2; 9 nucleotides align to TRBD1. V lost 6 bases, J lost 6 bases, and 5 bases stayed unmatched. The CDR3 covers 14 residues. Germline V gene data show CDR1 as LNHDA and CDR2 as SQIVND (reference sequence). The CDR3 bases are TGTGCCAGTAGCTGGGACAGGGCTTCCGGGGAGCTGTTTTTT. Residues: CASSWDRASGELFF.

The chain combines TRBV6-6 with TRBJ1-2; the match to TRBD1 covers 8 bases. The J segment lost 3 bases and the V segment lost 2 bases, leaving 5 bases of the junction unmatched. CDR1 is MNHNY, CDR2 SVGAGI, per germline (reference sequence). CDR3 length equals 15 residues. CDR3 nucleotides: TGTGCCAGCAGTTACACGGGGGGACAGGACTATGGCTACACCTTC. Its translation is CASSYTGGQDYGYTF.

This rearrangement joins TRBV4-2 to TRBJ1-2; D unresolved. Germline V CDR1 and CDR2: LGHNA, YNFKEQ. The CDR3 length is 15 residues. With 4 bases removed from V and 5 bases from J, the gap between germline ends came to 17 bases. The CDR3 spells CASSPQIDGIYGYTF. In DNA form, the CDR3 reads TGTGCCAGCAGCCCACAAATCGACGGGATATATGGCTACACCTTC.

This clone was recorded once. The chain employs TRBV11-2 and TRBJ2-6; no definite D call. Germline values: CDR1 SGHAT, CDR2 FQNNGV. Between the trimmed V and J ends, which lost 5 bases and 0 bases, there was a span of 11 bases. The length of the CDR3 is 16 residues. CDR3 region: CASSPELVSGANVLTF. The CDR3 DNA reads TGTGCCAGCAGCCCCGAACTCGTCTCTGGGGCCAACGTCCTGACTTTC.

The chain couples TRBV5-5 to TRBJ2-7, with TRBD2 matching over 8 bases. Germline V gives CDR1 SGHKS, CDR2 YYEKEE (reference sequence). With 4 bases clipped from V and 2 bases from J, the junction kept 11 bases outside the gene matches. CDR3 length equals 16 residues. Here the CDR3 DNA reads TGTGCCAGCAGCCTCCCCCCACTAGCGGATGCCTACGAGCAGTACTTC. Translating gives CASSLPPLADAYEQYF. The full variable domain, rest sourced from reference TRBV5-5 and TRBJ2-7, is DAGVTQSPTHLIKTRGQQVTLRCSPISGHKSVSWYQQVLGQGPQFIFQYYEKEERGRGNFPDRFSARQFPNYSSELNVNALLLGDSALYLCASSLPPLADAYEQYFGPGTRLTVT.

J is TRBJ2-7 and V is TRBV2, with a possible D match to TRBD1 (5 bases). Germline CDR1 reads SNHLY; CDR2 reads FYNNEI. Trimming left V 3 bases short and J 0 bases short, with 12 bases between. This CDR3 contains 15 residues. For the CDR3, the DNA is TGTGCCAGCAGTGAGGGGCGGTGGAGCTCCTACGAGCAGTACTTC. It is translated as CASSEGRWSSYEQYF.

The V call is TRBV19, the J call TRBJ1-5; D is uncertain. The V gene's germline CDR1 is LNHDA and CDR2 SQIVND (reference sequence). The CDR3 is 14 residues long. V gave up 9 bases and J gave up 5 bases, with 17 bases separating them. The CDR3 DNA reads TGTGCCAGCATGGGCGGGCCCGTCGATCAGCCCCAGCATTTT. Its translation is CASMGGPVDQPQHF.

This chain joins TRBV6-1 and TRBJ2-7; 7 bases map to TRBD2. Trimming removed 2 bases from V and 2 bases from J; junction bases left unmatched: 6. There are 15 residues in the CDR3. Germline V gene data show CDR1 as MNHNS and CDR2 as SASEGT. CDR3: CASSELLAVPYEQYF. The CDR3 DNA reads TGTGCCAGCAGTGAACTCCTAGCGGTTCCCTACGAGCAGTACTTC.

The CDR3 loop reads CASSLTRGKSYEQYF. The DNA of the CDR3 is TGTGCCAGCAGTTTAACCAGGGGGAAGTCCTACGAGCAGTACTTC. The chain has TRBV28 and TRBJ2-7; 7 positions agree with TRBD1. V shed 2 bases, J shed 1 base, and the junction held 5 bases outside the gene matches. This CDR3 has 15 amino acids. Germline V CDR1 and CDR2: MDHEN, SYDVKM.

This chain links TRBV6-9 with TRBJ2-2; 7 bases are a match to TRBD1. Per the germline V gene, CDR1 is MNHGY and CDR2 is SVAAGI. The CDR3 has 15 residues. V was pared by 0 bases and J by 3 bases, with 1 base of the junction left unmatched. CDR3 nucleotide sequence: TGTGCCAGCAGTTATTCCCAGGGGGACACCGGGGAGCTGTTTTTT. Residues: CASSYSQGDTGELFF.